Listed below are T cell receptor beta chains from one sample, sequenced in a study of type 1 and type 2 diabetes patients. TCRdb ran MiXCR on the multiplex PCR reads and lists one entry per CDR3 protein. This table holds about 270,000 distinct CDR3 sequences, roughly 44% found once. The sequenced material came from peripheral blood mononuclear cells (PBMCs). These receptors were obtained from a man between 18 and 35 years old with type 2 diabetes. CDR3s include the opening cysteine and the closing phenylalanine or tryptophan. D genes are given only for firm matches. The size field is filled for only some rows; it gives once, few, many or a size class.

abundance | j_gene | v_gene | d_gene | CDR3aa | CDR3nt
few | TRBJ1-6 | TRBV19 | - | CASKTAQDSPLHF | TGTGCCAGTAAGACAGCCCAGGATTCACCCCTCCACTTT
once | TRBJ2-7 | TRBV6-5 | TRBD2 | CASSRLADSYEQYF | TGTGCCAGCAGTCGACTAGCGGATTCCTACGAGCAGTACTTC
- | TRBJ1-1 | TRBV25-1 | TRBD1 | CASSVPGTGGARTEAFF | TGTGCCAGCAGTGTTCCTGGGACAGGGGGCGCGAGAACTGAAGCTTTCTTT
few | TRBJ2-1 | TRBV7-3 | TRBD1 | CASSLMGQSIEQFF | TGTGCCAGCAGCTTAATGGGACAGAGCATAGAGCAGTTCTTC
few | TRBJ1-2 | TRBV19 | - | CASSPWDGRYTF | TGTGCCAGTAGTCCGTGGGACGGTCGCTACACCTTC
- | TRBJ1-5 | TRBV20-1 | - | CSAITAGAARRSNQPQHF | TGCAGTGCTATAACTGCAGGGGCGGCGAGGCGTAGCAATCAGCCCCAGCATTTT
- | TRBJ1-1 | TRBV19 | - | CASGIGVNTEAFF | TGTGCCAGTGGTATAGGAGTTAACACTGAAGCTTTCTTT
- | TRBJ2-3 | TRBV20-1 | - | CSAHVVDTQYF | TGCAGTGCGCACGTGGTAGATACGCAGTATTTT
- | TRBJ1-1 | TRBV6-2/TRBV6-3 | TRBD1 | CASSYSTGETEAFF | TGTGCCAGCAGTTACTCGACAGGGGAAACTGAAGCTTTCTTT
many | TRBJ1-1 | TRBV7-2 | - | CASSLGQQNTEAFF | TGTGCCAGCAGCTTAGGGCAGCAGAACACTGAAGCTTTCTTT
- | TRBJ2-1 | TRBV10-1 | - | CASSARGYNEQFF | TGCGCCAGCAGTGCCCGGGGTTACAATGAGCAGTTCTTC
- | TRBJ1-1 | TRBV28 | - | CASSFPAGPEAFF | TGTGCCAGCAGTTTCCCTGCGGGGCCTGAAGCTTTCTTT
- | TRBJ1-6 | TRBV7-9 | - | CASARSPLHF | TGTGCCAGCGCTAGGTCACCCCTCCACTTT
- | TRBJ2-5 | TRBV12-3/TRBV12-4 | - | CASRLLDGSTQYF | TGTGCCAGCAGACTCTTGGACGGCAGCACCCAGTACTTC
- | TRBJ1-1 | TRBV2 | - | CASRRDMNTEAFF | TGTGCCAGCAGGAGGGACATGAACACTGAAGCTTTCTTT
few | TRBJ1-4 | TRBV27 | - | CASSSGGPTNEKLFF | TGTGCCAGCAGTTCCGGCGGACCAACTAATGAAAAACTGTTTTTT
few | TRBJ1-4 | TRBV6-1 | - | CASSEWTGFGGEKLFF | TGTGCCAGCAGTGAATGGACCGGGTTTGGGGGTGAAAAACTGTTTTTT
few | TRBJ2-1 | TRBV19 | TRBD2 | CASSLGLGGNEQFF | TGTGCCAGTAGTTTGGGACTAGGAGGCAATGAGCAGTTCTTC
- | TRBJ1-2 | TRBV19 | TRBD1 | CASSLAGTGAADNYGYTF | TGTGCCAGTAGCCTTGCGGGGACAGGGGCCGCGGATAACTATGGCTACACCTTC
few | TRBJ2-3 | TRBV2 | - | CAQKGTYPYF | TGTGCCCAAAAAGGGACTTACCCGTATTTT
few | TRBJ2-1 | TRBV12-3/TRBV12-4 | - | CASSSDAYNEQFF | TGTGCCAGCAGCTCCGACGCCTACAATGAGCAGTTCTTC
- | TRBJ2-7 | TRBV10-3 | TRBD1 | CAISESVDRGYEQYF | TGTGCCATCAGTGAGTCGGTGGACAGGGGTTACGAGCAGTACTTC
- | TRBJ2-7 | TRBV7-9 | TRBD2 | CASSQPGTSKFHEQYF | TGCGCCAGCAGCCAACCCGGGACTAGCAAGTTCCACGAGCAGTACTTC
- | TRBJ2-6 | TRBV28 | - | CASSESGANVLTF | TGTGCCAGCAGTGAATCTGGGGCCAACGTCCTGACTTTC
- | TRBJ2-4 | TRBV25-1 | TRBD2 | CATLGEIAGGKNIQYF | TGTGCCACGTTGGGCGAAATAGCGGGAGGGAAAAACATTCAGTACTTC
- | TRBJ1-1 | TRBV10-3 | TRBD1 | CATSDLTDRGEEAFF | TGTGCCACCAGTGATTTAACCGACAGGGGCGAGGAAGCTTTCTTT
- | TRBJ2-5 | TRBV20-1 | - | CSADRDVQETQYF | TGCAGTGCTGACCGGGACGTTCAAGAGACCCAGTACTTC
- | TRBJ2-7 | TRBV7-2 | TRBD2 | CASSILAGGYEQYF | TGTGCCAGCAGCATCCTAGCGGGAGGCTACGAGCAGTACTTC
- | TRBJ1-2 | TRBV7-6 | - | CASSQVTSDSLRDYGYTF | TGTGCCAGCAGCCAAGTCACGTCGGACTCCTTAAGGGACTATGGCTACACCTTC
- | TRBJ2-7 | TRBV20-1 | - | CSAREAGLEQYF | TGCAGTGCTAGAGAAGCGGGTTTAGAGCAGTACTTC
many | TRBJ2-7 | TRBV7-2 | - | CASSLGAVPYEQYF | TGTGCCAGCAGCTTAGGGGCGGTTCCCTACGAGCAGTACTTC
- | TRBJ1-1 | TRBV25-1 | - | CASSEWEGSNTEAFF | TGTGCCAGCAGTGAATGGGAAGGGTCGAACACTGAAGCTTTCTTT
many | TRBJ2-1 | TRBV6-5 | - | CASSYVIGWTEQFF | TGTGCCAGCAGTTACGTGATCGGGTGGACTGAGCAGTTCTTC
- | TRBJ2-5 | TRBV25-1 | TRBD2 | CASSLALIGGGGQYF | TGTGCCAGCAGCTTAGCACTCATCGGCGGCGGGGGCCAGTACTTC
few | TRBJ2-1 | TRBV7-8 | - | CASRARRGQREQFF | TGTGCCAGCAGGGCAAGAAGAGGGCAGCGTGAGCAGTTCTTC
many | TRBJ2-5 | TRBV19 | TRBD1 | CASSNVQGAGETQYF | TGTGCCAGTAGTAACGTCCAGGGGGCAGGGGAGACCCAGTACTTC
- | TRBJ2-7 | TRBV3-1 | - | CASSQRGASSYEQYF | TGTGCCAGCAGCCAAAGGGGGGCCAGCTCCTACGAGCAGTACTTC
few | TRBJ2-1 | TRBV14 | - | CASSPHVWGSYNEQFF | TGTGCCAGCAGCCCCCACGTATGGGGCTCCTACAATGAGCAGTTCTTC
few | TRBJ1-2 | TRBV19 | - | CASNTGRASFSYGYTF | TGTGCCAGTAACACGGGGAGGGCGTCTTTTAGCTATGGCTACACCTTC
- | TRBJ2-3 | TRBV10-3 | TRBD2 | CAIAGLTDTQYF | TGTGCCATAGCGGGGCTCACAGATACGCAGTATTTT
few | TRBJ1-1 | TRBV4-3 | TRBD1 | CASSQASRGTEAFF | TGCGCCAGCAGCCAAGCATCCAGGGGGACTGAAGCTTTCTTT
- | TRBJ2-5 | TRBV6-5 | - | CASSDGQGGEETQYF | TGTGCCAGCAGTGATGGTCAGGGTGGAGAAGAGACCCAGTACTTC